This TCR beta chain came from a study of tumor-infiltrating lymphocytes in primary liver carcinoma. The investigators made TCR beta cDNA from approximately 0.5 ug total RNA, using a constant-region primer. For TCR beta, libraries were produced by three nested multiplex PCR rounds using slightly modified ARM-PCR. With TRBV1-TRBV30 forward primers and a C-beta reverse primer, the first two PCR rounds were run for roughly 10 cycles each. Each CDR3 protein gets one entry after TCRdb re-called the multiplex PCR reads with MiXCR. The repertoire holds 150,000 to 200,000 distinct CDR3 sequences, with just under 85% as singletons. The source material, about 19-30 mg of unsorted bulk tissue, was used to co-extract RNA and DNA. This clonotype is a singleton in its sample. Its cognate antigen is unknown. The junction and the germline gene differ at one end; a read error may be behind it. The CDR3 is 17 residues long. Per germline, CDR1 SGHRS and CDR2 YFSETQ.

Study-wide findings and caveats: A significantly higher top-250-clone fraction was found in tumors than in blood (p = 0.039).

Sequencing input: tumor tissue from primary liver carcinoma. This sequence joins TRBV5-1 and TRBJ1-3; D possibly corresponds to TRBD1 (5 bases). The sequence was obtained from a man aged 35-49 years with primary liver carcinoma and hepatitis B virus infection. The CDR3 region has the DNA TGCGCCAGCAACTTGGAGAGCCACGGGGGAGCAGGAAACACCATATATTTT. It codes for CASNLESHGGAGNTIYF.